Each of the 19 T cell receptor beta chains below was sequenced from the same sample in a study of PD-L1 blockade in urothelial cancer. Clones were read by immunoSEQ multiplex PCR, and TCRdb kept only the in-frame ones, dropping some. The sample records under 40,000 clones, around 90% being singletons. The specimen was PBMCs, collected around atezolizumab (anti-PD-L1) treatment. Every receptor here comes from a man aged 70 or older with urothelial cancer.

The chain has TRBV10-2 and TRBJ1-1; TRBD1 matches 7 bases. The ends lost 0 bases at V and 4 bases at J; junction bases unmatched: 5. Germline CDR1 is WSHSY and CDR2 is SAAADI. The CDR3 covers 15 residues. DNA of the CDR3: TGCGCCAGCAGTGAGTCTCCAGGGGGTGCCACTGAAGCTTTCTTT. Its protein product is CASSESPGGATEAFF.

The rearrangement uses TRBV28 and TRBJ2-7; unclear D gene. Per the germline V gene, CDR1 is MDHEN and CDR2 is SYDVKM. This CDR3 has 14 amino acids. Trimming shortened V by 6 bases and J by 2 bases, and 14 bases separated the two germline ends. The CDR3 DNA sequence: TGTGCCAGCAGAGTTCCAGGATCCACCTACGAGCAGTACTTC. The encoded protein is CASRVPGSTYEQYF. The full variable domain, in which reference TRBV28 and TRBJ2-7 provide the parts outside the CDR3, is DVKVTQSSRYLVKRTGEKVFLECVQDMDHENMFWYRQDPGLGLRLIYFSYDVKMKEKGDIPEGYSVSREKKERFSLILESASTNQTSMYLCASRVPGSTYEQYFGPGTRLTVT.

This sequence joins TRBV28 and TRBJ1-4; the match to TRBD1 covers 10 bases. Trimming removed 5 bases from V and 5 bases from J; junction bases left unmatched: 17. The CDR3 length is 19 residues. Germline V gene data show CDR1 as MDHEN and CDR2 as SYDVKM. The CDR3 region is CASSPIKARDRGRNEKLFF. The CDR3 DNA sequence: TGTGCCAGCAGTCCCATTAAAGCCCGGGACAGGGGACGAAATGAAAAACTGTTTTTT.

This chain links TRBV4-1 with TRBJ2-7; 8 bases fit TRBD2. This CDR3 comprises 16 residues. Germline V gives CDR1 MGHRA, CDR2 YSYEKL. The V and J ends lost 4 bases and 0 bases, in that order; junction bases with no gene match: 8. The CDR3 is CASSRSPGTSSYEQYF. The CDR3 DNA is TGCGCCAGCAGCCGTTCTCCCGGGACTAGCTCCTACGAGCAGTACTTC.

The CDR3 nucleotides are TGTGCCAGCAGCCGTGGCGGGAGGGGATTTTATGGCTACACCTTC. Protein: CASSRGGRGFYGYTF. The rearrangement joins TRBV28 to TRBJ1-2, with D possibly TRBD1 on 5 matching bases. This CDR3 comprises 15 residues. With 6 bases removed from V and 5 bases from J, the gap between germline ends came to 19 bases. Germline V gives CDR1 MDHEN, CDR2 SYDVKM.

The J gene is TRBJ2-3, the V gene TRBV28; D call uncertain. The length of the CDR3 is 13 residues. Trimming removed 3 bases from V and 1 base from J, with 5 bases in between. CDR1 MDHEN and CDR2 SYDVKM come from the germline V gene. CDR3 in amino acids: CASSLPGTDTQYF. CDR3 DNA: TGTGCCAGCAGTTTGCCAGGCACAGATACGCAGTATTTT.

The rearrangement links TRBV11-2 to TRBJ2-7; 10 bases line up with TRBD2. There are 14 residues in the CDR3. Germline V gene lookup returns CDR1 SGHAT and CDR2 FQNNGV. V was clipped by 1 base and J by 10 bases; unmatched bases: 7. The CDR3 protein is CASSLGGLAGEQYF. The CDR3 nucleotides read TGTGCCAGCAGCTTAGGGGGGCTAGCGGGAGAACAGTACTTC.

The rearrangement uses TRBV14 and TRBJ2-2, with 7 nucleotides matching TRBD1. The CDR3 sequence is 18 residues long. Germline V gene lookup returns CDR1 SGHDN and CDR2 FVKESK. V was clipped by 4 bases and J by 3 bases; unmatched bases: 14. CDR3 sequence (DNA): TGTGCCAGCAGCCCCATTAGTTTATGGGACAGTTACACCGGGGAGCTGTTTTTT. Its translation: CASSPISLWDSYTGELFF.

The rearrangement uses TRBV18 and TRBJ2-7; 11 positions agree with TRBD1. J lost 7 bases, V lost 6 bases, and 8 bases had no gene match. The CDR3 totals 14 residues. Germline loops: CDR1 KGHSH, CDR2 LQKENI. The CDR3 nucleotides read TGTGCCAGCTCGCCGCGGGGACAGGGGGGAGAGCAGTACTTC. Translated, it gives CASSPRGQGGEQYF.

The J gene is TRBJ1-5, the V gene TRBV28; D remains ambiguous. CDR1 is MDHEN, CDR2 SYDVKM, per germline. This CDR3 is 14 amino acids long. V was shortened by 6 bases and J by 2 bases, with 11 bases between the two germline ends. The CDR3 nucleotides read TGTGCCAGCAGCCTACCGAGTGGCAATCAGCCCCAGCATTTT. Amino acids: CASSLPSGNQPQHF.

This chain joins TRBV19 and TRBJ2-7; weak D call: TRBD1 (5 bases). CDR1 and CDR2 (germline): LNHDA, SQIVND (reference sequence). The CDR3 length is 12 residues. Trimming removed 5 bases at V and 3 bases at J, with 8 bases between. The CDR3 spells CASSQQGYEQYF. The CDR3 region has the DNA TGTGCCAGTAGTCAGCAGGGCTACGAGCAGTACTTC. The whole variable domain, remainder taken from reference TRBV19 and TRBJ2-7, is DGGITQSPKYLFRKEGQNVTLSCEQNLNHDAMYWYRQDPGQGLRLIYYSQIVNDFQKGDIAEGYSVSREKKESFPLTVTSAQKNPTAFYLCASSQQGYEQYFGPGTRLTVT.

This chain uses TRBV19 with TRBJ1-2, with TRBD1 as a possible D gene (5 bases). Trimming took 4 bases from V and 5 from J, leaving 11 bases between them. This CDR3 comprises 13 residues. The germline gives CDR1 LNHDA, CDR2 SQIVND (reference sequence). DNA of the CDR3: TGTGCCAGTAGTACGATACAGGATTATGGCTACACCTTC. It encodes CASSTIQDYGYTF. Full variable domain (missing parts from reference TRBV19 and TRBJ1-2): DGGITQSPKYLFRKEGQNVTLSCEQNLNHDAMYWYRQDPGQGLRLIYYSQIVNDFQKGDIAEGYSVSREKKESFPLTVTSAQKNPTAFYLCASSTIQDYGYTFGSGTRLTVV.

The chain joins TRBV2 to TRBJ2-3, with TRBD2 matching over 8 bases. Germline V gene data show CDR1 as SNHLY and CDR2 as FYNNEI. The CDR3 runs 13 residues. The V gene end was trimmed by 6 bases and the J gene end by 5 bases; junction bases not matched to a gene: 4. Written as DNA, the CDR3 is TGTGCCAGCAGCGGGAGGGCCGAAGATACGCAGTATTTT. Its protein product is CASSGRAEDTQYF.

The J gene is TRBJ2-1, the V gene TRBV6-1; 14 bases are a match to TRBD2. Unmatched junction bases numbered 7, after V lost 0 bases and J lost 9 bases. The CDR3 is 17 amino acids. CDR1 and CDR2 (germline): MNHNS, SASEGT. CDR3 amino acids: CASSEARSGLAGVEQFF. The CDR3 region has the DNA TGTGCCAGCAGTGAAGCTCGTTCGGGACTAGCGGGAGTTGAGCAGTTCTTC.

The chain carries TRBV6-5 and TRBJ2-1; a possible D gene is TRBD2 (5 bases). The length of the CDR3 is 15 residues. In germline, CDR1 is MNHEY, CDR2 SVGAGI. V was clipped by 6 bases and J by 0 bases, with 12 bases between them. The CDR3 nucleotides are TGTGCCAGCAGAGTGGACTGGAGCTCCTACAATGAGCAGTTCTTC. Amino acid sequence: CASRVDWSSYNEQFF.

The chain couples TRBV5-1 to TRBJ2-2; D perhaps matches TRBD1 (6 bases). Trimming removed 2 bases at V and 2 bases at J, with 13 bases between. Germline assignment: CDR1 SGHRS and CDR2 YFSETQ. There are 16 residues in the CDR3. The CDR3 DNA reads as TGCGCCAGCAGCTTAACACGGGACACCAACACCGGGGAGCTGTTTTTT. It yields the protein CASSLTRDTNTGELFF.

This clone was observed a single time. This rearrangement joins TRBV19 to TRBJ1-5; D ambiguous. The CDR3 covers 14 residues. Germline assignment: CDR1 LNHDA and CDR2 SQIVND (reference sequence). Trimming removed 6 bases from V and 3 bases from J, with 12 bases in between. This chain's CDR3 is CASRPGGFNQPQHF. DNA for the CDR3: TGTGCCAGTAGACCAGGTGGGTTCAATCAGCCCCAGCATTTT.

V is TRBV28 and J is TRBJ1-5, with D possibly TRBD1 on 5 matching bases. The CDR3 has 15 amino acids. Germline assignment: CDR1 MDHEN and CDR2 SYDVKM. V gave up 4 bases and J gave up 2 bases, with 12 bases separating them. The CDR3 DNA is TGTGCCAGCAGTTCCCCGGGGGGAGGCAATCAGCCCCAGCATTTT. This encodes CASSSPGGGNQPQHF. The full variable domain, its missing parts supplied by reference TRBV28 and TRBJ1-5, is DVKVTQSSRYLVKRTGEKVFLECVQDMDHENMFWYRQDPGLGLRLIYFSYDVKMKEKGDIPEGYSVSREKKERFSLILESASTNQTSMYLCASSSPGGGNQPQHFGDGTRLSIL.

The chain links TRBV4-1 to TRBJ2-7; D may be TRBD2 (6 bases). Germline lookup yields CDR1 MGHRA and CDR2 YSYEKL. This CDR3 is 14 amino acids long. Trimming left V 2 bases short and J 5 bases short, with 13 bases between. In nucleotides, the CDR3 is TGCGCCAGCAGCCAACGCGGGGTCGGGGACGAGCAGTACTTC. Translated, it gives CASSQRGVGDEQYF.